A single sample gave rise to the 8 T cell receptor beta chains below, sequenced in a study of cytomegalovirus exposure and HLA in healthy donors. The primer mix had 60 Vbeta and 13 Jbeta primers. The table came from immunoSEQ multiplex PCR; TCRdb's copy has only in-frame clones and leaves some out. The repertoire consists of 200,000 to 300,000 clones, with about 81% occurring once and the leading ten covering about 7.5%. Sequenced: PBMCs. These receptor sequences come from an older woman in good health and CMV-seropositive.

This clone was found a few times. The genes are TRBV7-9 and TRBJ2-4; D may be TRBD1 (6 bases). CDR1 is SEHNR and CDR2 is FQNEAQ in the germline V gene (reference sequence). V was pared by 0 bases and J by 6 bases, with 6 bases between. The CDR3 has 13 residues. The CDR3: CASSLAQGNIQYF. The CDR3, as DNA: TGTGCCAGCAGCTTAGCACAGGGAAACATTCAGTACTTC.

The V gene is TRBV9, the J gene TRBJ1-2; D call uncertain. Germline V CDR1 and CDR2: SGDLS, YYNGEE. Deletions cut 2 bases from V and 4 bases from J, with 21 bases between. The CDR3 runs to 17 residues. CDR3 sequence: CASSVRKPPGGSYGYTF. The CDR3 DNA sequence: TGTGCCAGCAGCGTCCGCAAACCCCCGGGAGGCTCCTATGGCTACACCTTC.

The chain combines TRBV18 with TRBJ1-5, with D perhaps matching TRBD1 (5 bases). Per the germline V gene, CDR1 is KGHSH and CDR2 is LQKENI. With 2 bases removed from V and 4 bases from J, the gap between germline ends came to 9 bases. The CDR3 is 14 amino acids. The CDR3 DNA reads TGTGCCAGCTCACCAGGGCCAGGGAATCAGCCCCAGCATTTT. Translating gives CASSPGPGNQPQHF.

This clone has only a few counts. V gene TRBV6-1 combines with J gene TRBJ2-5; possible D gene TRBD2, 6 bases. The CDR3 consists of 12 residues. V was pared by 6 bases and J by 3 bases, with 8 bases between. CDR1 is MNHNS, CDR2 SASEGT, per germline. The CDR3 region has the DNA TGTGCCAGCAGCCGGGGGAAAGAGACCCAGTACTTC. It translates to CASSRGKETQYF.

V gene TRBV6-6 combines with J gene TRBJ1-4, with 8 bases aligning to TRBD1. The V segment lost 2 bases and the J segment 6 bases; nucleotides outside the gene matches: 8. The germline V gene has CDR1 MNHNY and CDR2 SVGAGI (reference sequence). CDR3 length equals 16 residues. CDR3 sequence reads: CASSYIRGLADEKLFF. In DNA, the CDR3 is TGTGCCAGCAGTTACATCAGGGGGCTAGCGGATGAAAAACTGTTTTTT.

This clone was counted once. The chain employs TRBV5-1 and TRBJ2-1, with 12 bases that match TRBD2. This CDR3 is 15 amino acids long. Trimming removed 3 bases from V and 8 bases from J; junction bases left unmatched: 6. The germline gives CDR1 SGHRS, CDR2 YFSETQ. The CDR3 loop is CASSSRTSGIDEQFF. The CDR3, as DNA: TGCGCCAGCAGCTCGAGGACTAGCGGGATCGATGAGCAGTTCTTC.

The chain combines TRBV7-9 with TRBJ2-5; a weak D match, TRBD2 (6 bases). The length of the CDR3 is 14 residues. V was shortened by 7 bases and J by 4 bases, with 16 bases between the two germline ends. The V gene's germline CDR1 is SEHNR and CDR2 FQNEAQ (reference sequence). The CDR3 DNA follows: TGTGCCAGCACCTCCTGGGGGGAAGGAGAGACCCAGTACTTC. Translation gives CASTSWGEGETQYF.

The gene calls are TRBV5-1 and TRBJ2-7, with 7 bases fitting TRBD1. The V gene's germline CDR1 is SGHRS and CDR2 YFSETQ. The J segment lost 4 bases and the V segment lost 4 bases, leaving 8 bases of the junction unmatched. The CDR3 contains 14 residues. The CDR3 DNA reads as TGCGCCAGCAGCCCTCAGGGGGTTGGTTACGAGCAGTACTTC. Encoded protein: CASSPQGVGYEQYF. Based on the CDR3 plus reference TRBV5-1 and TRBJ2-7, the full variable domain is KAGVTQTPRYLIKTRGQQVTLSCSPISGHRSVSWYQQTPGQGLQFLFEYFSETQRNKGNFPGRFSGRQFSNSRSEMNVSTLELGDSALYLCASSPQGVGYEQYFGPGTRLTVT.